A selection of T cell receptor beta chains follows, all from one sample in a study of blood T cells in healthy people across ages. TCRdb re-derived calls from the 5' RACE reads in MiXCR, one entry per CDR3 protein. This sample carries fewer than 2,000,000 distinct CDR3 sequences, 30% to 40% of them seen once, and the ten largest clones take more than 20%. The sequenced sample consisted of blood. All receptors derive from a human donor in good health. Each CDR3 is given with its conserved first and last residue. D genes are given only for firm matches. Not every row has a clone size; where given, it reads once, few, many or a size class.

j_gene | v_gene | abundance | d_gene | CDR3aa | CDR3nt
TRBJ1-1 | TRBV4-3 | - | - | CASSHRGWERSGDTEAFF | TGCGCCAGCAGCCACAGGGGTTGGGAACGTTCTGGGGACACTGAAGCTTTCTTT
TRBJ1-2 | TRBV10-3 | - | - | CASTAGVYGYTF | TGTGCCAGCACTGCGGGAGTCTATGGCTACACCTTC
TRBJ2-5 | TRBV21-1 | - | - | CASSKRVPSKKTQYF | TGTGCCAGCAGCAAACGGGTGCCCTCAAAAAAGACCCAGTACTTC
TRBJ2-2 | TRBV15 | - | - | CATSRDWGTGGAGELFF | TGTGCCACCAGCAGAGATTGGGGAACAGGGGGGGCCGGGGAGCTGTTTTTT
TRBJ2-3 | TRBV7-9 | few | TRBD2 | CASSLGVAGRGDTQYF | TGTGCCAGCAGCTTGGGGGTAGCGGGGAGGGGCGATACGCAGTATTTT
TRBJ2-7 | TRBV7-8 | - | TRBD1 | CASSLQGAFYEQYF | TGTGCCAGCAGCCTACAGGGGGCCTTCTACGAGCAGTACTTC
TRBJ2-7 | TRBV20-1 | few | TRBD1 | CSARGGQGADEQYF | TGCAGTGCTAGAGGGGGACAGGGGGCAGACGAGCAGTACTTC
TRBJ1-2 | TRBV4-2 | - | - | CASSQISGALLGYTF | TGTGCCAGCAGCCAAATATCTGGGGCTCTTCTGGGCTACACCTTC
TRBJ2-1 | TRBV12-3/TRBV12-4 | once | TRBD1 | CASSRDRGQETQFF | TGTGCCAGCAGCCGGGACAGGGGGCAGGAGACCCAGTTCTTC
TRBJ2-1 | TRBV10-3 | few | TRBD2 | CAIKAVAGAPSSYNEQFF | TGTGCCATCAAGGCGGTAGCGGGGGCCCCGAGCTCCTACAATGAGCAGTTCTTC
TRBJ2-5 | TRBV29-1 | few | TRBD2 | CSVDLAGGGETQYF | TGCAGCGTTGACCTAGCGGGGGGAGGAGAGACCCAGTACTTC
TRBJ2-5 | TRBV24-1 | - | TRBD2 | CATSDYGLGDFQETQYF | TGTGCCACCAGTGACTACGGACTAGGAGATTTTCAAGAGACCCAGTACTTC
TRBJ2-7 | TRBV7-8 | - | - | CASSSWTEISYEQYF | TGTGCCAGCAGCTCCTGGACAGAGATCTCCTACGAGCAGTACTTC
TRBJ2-7 | TRBV28 | many | - | CASSTPGRPEQYF | TGTGCCAGCAGCACTCCGGGACGACCCGAGCAGTACTTC
TRBJ1-6 | TRBV3-1 | - | - | CASSQDRRKVGVSPLHF | TGTGCCAGCAGCCAAGACCGACGGAAGGTAGGGGTTTCACCCCTCCACTTT
TRBJ1-1 | TRBV5-1 | once | TRBD1 | CASSWEGTGMTEAFF | TGCGCCAGCAGCTGGGAGGGGACAGGGATGACTGAAGCTTTCTTT
TRBJ2-3 | TRBV6-9 | - | - | CATLPGFTDTQYF | TGTGCCACCCTTCCCGGATTCACAGATACGCAGTATTTT
TRBJ1-6 | TRBV7-2 | - | - | CASSPMANSPLHF | TGTGCCAGCAGCCCCATGGCGAACTCACCCCTCCACTTT
TRBJ2-4 | TRBV12-3/TRBV12-4 | few | TRBD1 | CASSTGTGDNIQYF | TGTGCCAGCAGTACCGGGACAGGGGATAACATTCAGTACTTC
TRBJ1-1 | TRBV27 | - | - | CASSFGWRVTEAFF | TGTGCCAGCAGTTTTGGCTGGAGGGTGACTGAAGCTTTCTTT